The clone carrying this T cell receptor beta chain was seen a handful of times. Germline CDR1 and CDR2: SSHAT and FNYEAQ (reference sequence). V was cut by 5 bases and J by 6 bases, with 12 bases left in between. This CDR3 is built from 13 residues. Attachment of unique molecular identifiers was made to individual cDNA molecules. MiXCR, run by TCRdb on the 5' RACE reads, gives a single entry per CDR3 protein. The top ten hold just under 8% of the sample, which has fewer than 100,000 distinct CDR3 sequences, over 5% seen once. The data are from a study of early T cells in non-severe SARS-CoV-2 infection.

This receptor was obtained from an adult who was a healthcare worker with PCR-confirmed SARS-CoV-2 infection or an uninfected control (not recorded which). This chain uses TRBV7-7 with TRBJ2-3; maybe TRBD2 (5 bases). Material: whole blood. The CDR3 sequence is CASSPLRGDTQYF. The CDR3 region has the DNA TGTGCCAGCAGCCCCCTGCGAGGGGATACGCAGTATTTT.